This note documents a single T cell receptor beta chain sequence. Its antigen is still unknown. This entry comes from a study of T cells expressing NK-cell markers. Across the study: Source material for TCR beta repertoires consisted of sorted CD3+CD56+NKG2C+, CD3+CD56+NKG2C- and CD3+CD56-NKG2C+ T cells. One of eight sequenced donors was HCMV-seronegative; the other seven were seropositive.

Reanalyzing the 5' RACE reads, TCRdb keeps one entry per CDR3 protein, without DNA. In all, the sample yields 250,000 to 300,000 distinct CDR3 sequences. General study results and limits: There remained a lack of clarity about HCMV specificity of expanded NKG2C+ T cell clones. The same clonotypes also predominated in the CD3+CD56-NKG2C+ fraction of a few donors.

Input material: blood T cells: a sorted CD56 or NKG2C T cell subset, CD4+ or CD8+ T cells, or bulk PBMC T cells (not recorded which). The sequence was obtained from a woman between 18 and 70 years old in good health.

The CDR3: CASSLSTGSTEAFF. The chain links TRBV6-5 to TRBJ1-1; TCRdb outputs TRBD1, but without DNA this stays unchecked. The CDR3 has 14 residues. Per the germline V gene, CDR1 is MNHEY and CDR2 is SVGAGI.